This TCR beta chain was found in a study of beta chain features in type 1 diabetes (dated by TCRdb to about 2018). Broadly, across the study: Patients and healthy donors did not differ in mean age, gender distribution, total cell number or subset yield. Across all samples, some 110,000,000 sorted cells were examined, and cell number per subset correlated strongly with RNA yield. The study compared the TCRB repertoires of sorted circulating CD4+ T cell subsets in recently diagnosed type 1 diabetes patients with those in matched healthy donors. Regulatory and stem cell-like memory subsets were obtained from only 8 patients and about 8 healthy donors, while naive and central memory subsets were obtained from all 30 or so donors. General conclusions and limits of the study: In all four CD4+ subsets, TCRB CDR3 length was moderately but significantly shorter in type 1 diabetes patients. PCR may preferentially amplify shorter templates, but because patient and control samples were amplified and corrected together, any resulting skew would affect both groups equally. Sequencing cDNA rather than genomic DNA could over-represent highly expressing activated cells, although activation and CD3 levels did not differ between groups. Fewer insertions and more nucleotide deletions at VDJ recombination sites were observed in patients with type 1 diabetes, implying thymic rearrangement abnormalities. Because the HLA sub-analyses included only small numbers of individuals, any influence of HLA type on TCRB rearrangement was left unresolved. Naive, central memory and regulatory TCRB repertoires appeared to be more alike among patients than among healthy donors.

The table lists this clone with a few counts. This receptor's antigen is unknown. No quality values exist for individual bases; no much larger clone is one base distant. Its CDR3 holds 15 amino acids, cysteine through phenylalanine. The only DNA kept is the CDR3, 45 bases in frame from the first base. V drops 4 bases and J drops 5 bases, leaving 16 bases in between. The germline V gene specifies SGHRS as CDR1 and YFSETQ as CDR2. Each donor gave one peripheral blood draw, roughly 110 mL on average, collected into heparinised tubes. A BD FACSAria II was used to sort naive, central memory, regulatory and stem cell-like memory CD4+ T cells with a panel that included CD45RO, CCR7, CD25, CD127, CD95 and CD27. Purity was above 98% for every sorted population. PBMCs were isolated immediately by Lymphoprep density gradient centrifugation and stained directly without culture. So that batch effects would be minimized, each experiment stained and sorted samples in pairs, pairing one healthy donor with one patient.

All of the isolated RNA was reverse transcribed with the High Capacity cDNA Reverse Transcription Kit, so expressed TCRB transcripts were sequenced. Deep immunoSEQ sequencing was applied to naive, central memory and regulatory T cell samples, giving an average of about 3.6 million total reads per sample. Sorted cells were lysed in RLT buffer and RNA was extracted with DNase-treated RNeasy Micro or Mini kits, depending on cell number. Each cell subset was processed on its own to prevent cross-contamination, while patient and healthy donor samples were processed together. Using the immunoSEQ multiplex PCR, TCRB sequences were amplified from cDNA into 87-bp fragments spanning the CDR3 region. The amplicons were sequenced using the Illumina HiSeq platform. As for how the authors treated the data: Synthetic template baselines were used to correct PCR bias computationally, reads within Hamming distance 2 were collapsed, and singletons that could not be merged were discarded. By aligning reads against IMGT, V, D and J genes, CDR3 length, and insertions or deletions at six rearrangement sites were assigned. Clonotype counts were normalized to sorted cell number within each subset before computing true diversity and Gini coefficients with the tcR R package. The overlap coefficient, calculated on TCRB nucleotide sequences, was used to quantify repertoire sharing. Out-of-frame TCRB sequences from naive cells were analyzed as a proxy for the pre-selection repertoire. TCRdb stores this immuneACCESS table with in-frame sequences only. Part of the clones is absent; in the studies checked, under half of the shortfall reflects unresolved V genes, and no reason is known for the rest. The D gene and trimming were derived from the DNA, and the V and J assignments and clone size from that table. The sample yields a few hundred thousand clones; around 10% were counted once. Of the sample, approximately 0.03% is held by the ten largest clones.

Sequenced: naive CD4+ T cells from blood. This specimen's cell subset or site label, interpreted: true naive CD4+ T cells. The TCR comes from a woman under 30 in good health. The rearrangement joined TRBV5-1 to TRBJ1-5; tentative D gene TRBD1, with 5 bases matching. The CDR3 protein sequence reads: CASSLSGTGDQPQHF. The DNA sequence is TGCGCCAGCAGCCTTTCCGGAACGGGGGATCAGCCCCAGCATTTT.